The 18 T cell receptor beta chains in this list originate from one sample, sequenced in a study of blood T cell repertoires in COVID-19. Libraries were prepared by immunoSEQ multiplex PCR; TCRdb keeps only in-frame clonotypes and omits some of them. This table holds roughly 120,000 clones, approximately 90% found once. The sequenced sample consisted of peripheral blood. Receptor source: a woman between 45 and 60 years old with acute or convalescent COVID-19.

Here the CDR3 DNA reads TGTGCCAGCAGCTCTCTAGCGCTGAAAAACATTCAGTACTTC. The encoded protein is CASSSLALKNIQYF. This rearrangement joins TRBV6-5 to TRBJ2-4; TRBD2 is a possible D gene (6 bases). Germline V gives CDR1 MNHEY, CDR2 SVGAGI. V lost 6 bases, J lost 4 bases, and 13 bases lay in between. This CDR3 contains 14 residues.

Concerning this clone: Other DNA sequences within the sample encode an identical CDR3. The chain couples TRBV11-2 to TRBJ2-3, with 9 bases lining up with TRBD2. Germline V gives CDR1 SGHAT, CDR2 FQNNGV. V shed 1 base and J 4 bases; nucleotides not matched to a gene: 0. This CDR3 spans 14 amino acids. CDR3 region: CASSLGLAADTQYF. The CDR3 DNA reads TGTGCCAGCAGCTTAGGACTAGCGGCAGATACGCAGTATTTT.

The chain uses TRBV3-1 (or the pseudogene TRBV3-2) and TRBJ1-2; no clear D. This CDR3 contains 15 residues. CDR1 and CDR2 (germline): LGHDT, YNNKEL (reference sequence). The V end lost 7 bases, the J end lost 4 bases, and 19 bases lay between the germline ends. CDR3 bases: TGTGCCAGCACCACACAATCCCGGGGTTCCTATGGCTACACCTTC. Translating it yields CASTTQSRGSYGYTF.

This clone appeared once. This chain uses TRBV6-1 with TRBJ1-2, with TRBD1 identical over 7 bases. J gave up 3 bases and V 0 bases, and 7 bases lay outside the gene matches. CDR1 and CDR2 from the germline V gene are MNHNS and SASEGT. This CDR3 has 16 residues. The CDR3 region is CASSEAGGTTHYGYTF. CDR3 coding DNA: TGTGCCAGCAGTGAAGCAGGGGGCACTACGCACTATGGCTACACCTTC.

The V call is TRBV28, the J call TRBJ1-1; 7 positions agree with TRBD1. Losses at the gene ends were 3 bases for V and 0 bases for J; bases not matched to a gene: 10. The germline CDR1 and CDR2 sequences are MDHEN and SYDVKM. The CDR3 length is 17 residues. Here the CDR3 DNA reads TGTGCCAGCAGTTTTTCTACCGGGACAGCGTTGAACACTGAAGCTTTCTTT. This codes for CASSFSTGTALNTEAFF.

This sequence joins TRBV13 and TRBJ1-1; 7 bases match TRBD1. Trimming cost V 5 bases and J 0 bases; bases outside gene matches: 9. The length of the CDR3 is 16 residues. Germline values: CDR1 PRHDT, CDR2 FYEKMQ (reference sequence). The CDR3 nucleotides are TGTGCCAGCAGCCTGCGGACAGGACGCATGAACACTGAAGCTTTCTTT. It yields the protein CASSLRTGRMNTEAFF.

V usage is TRBV6-2 or TRBV6-3 and J usage is TRBJ2-5, with a weak D call TRBD1 (6 bases). The CDR3 is 14 amino acids. The germline V gene encodes CDR1 MNHEY and CDR2 SVGEGT. The V gene lost 3 bases and the J gene lost 4 bases, with 12 bases spanning the gap. The CDR3 nucleotides are TGTGCCAGCAGTTATATCCTCAGGGGAGAGACCCAGTACTTC. Residues: CASSYILRGETQYF.

The J gene is TRBJ2-4, the V gene TRBV7-3; 7 positions match TRBD1. Trimming removed 5 bases from V and 9 bases from J; junction bases left unmatched: 7. The CDR3 spans 13 residues. Germline lookup yields CDR1 SGHTA and CDR2 FQGTGA. This CDR3 is CASSPQGKAIQYF. CDR3 DNA: TGTGCCAGCAGCCCACAGGGGAAGGCCATTCAGTACTTC.

The chain combines TRBV27 with TRBJ1-3; D is unclear. V shed 10 bases and J shed 0 bases, with 10 bases lying between them. The CDR3 is 13 amino acids. Germline V gives CDR1 MNHEY, CDR2 SMNVEV (reference sequence). CDR3 sequence reads: CATRAGSGNTIYF. The CDR3 coding sequence is TGTGCCACACGCGCCGGCTCTGGAAACACCATATATTTT.

Concerning this clone itself: Other DNA sequences within the sample encode an identical CDR3. The chain has TRBV30 and TRBJ1-2; D is possibly TRBD1 (6 bases). V lost 0 bases to trimming and J lost 7 bases, with 6 bases between them. Germline CDR1 is GTSNPN and CDR2 is SVGIG (reference sequence). This CDR3 comprises 11 residues. The CDR3 coding sequence is TGTGCCTGGAGTGTAGGGGGTGGCTACACCTTC. It translates to CAWSVGGGYTF.

This clone occurred a few times. The chain employs TRBV30 and TRBJ1-1, with a tentative D call TRBD1 (6 bases). This CDR3 is built from 14 residues. Germline CDR1 is GTSNPN and CDR2 is SVGIG (reference sequence). Between the trimmed V and J ends, which lost 0 bases and 3 bases, there was a span of 11 bases. The CDR3 loop reads CAWSVTGWDTEAFF. The CDR3 DNA sequence: TGTGCCTGGAGTGTTACAGGGTGGGACACTGAAGCTTTCTTT. Looking up the rest from reference TRBV30 and TRBJ1-1 gives the full variable domain: SQTIHQWPATLVQPVGSPLSLECTVEGTSNPNLYWYRQAAGRGLQLLFYSVGIGQISSEVPQNLSASRPQDRQFILSSKKLLLSDSGFYLCAWSVTGWDTEAFFGQGTRLTVV.

The gene calls are TRBV18 and TRBJ2-7, with D perhaps matching TRBD1 (6 bases). The germline V gene has CDR1 KGHSH and CDR2 LQKENI. The CDR3 consists of 14 residues. V was shortened by 6 bases and J by 2 bases, with 14 bases between the two germline ends. CDR3 residues: CASSPMGATYEQYF. CDR3 in DNA: TGTGCCAGCTCCCCGATGGGGGCTACCTACGAGCAGTACTTC.

V gene TRBV18 combines with J gene TRBJ1-6, with D hard to call. The germline V and J ends were trimmed by 2 bases and 6 bases, with 17 bases remaining between them. This CDR3 is 17 amino acids long. Germline values: CDR1 KGHSH, CDR2 LQKENI. CDR3 region: CASSPGVRGKVNSPLHF. The CDR3 nucleotides are TGTGCCAGCTCACCAGGAGTCCGGGGAAAGGTTAATTCACCCCTCCACTTT.

The chain recombines TRBV2 with TRBJ1-2, with a possible D match to TRBD1 (6 bases). The V gene's germline CDR1 is SNHLY and CDR2 FYNNEI. CDR3 length: 13 amino acids. Between the trimmed V and J ends, which lost 6 bases and 5 bases, there was a span of 13 bases. CDR3 coding DNA: TGTGCCAGCAGCCCACGCAGGGGTTATGGCTACACCTTC. Residues: CASSPRRGYGYTF.

The CDR3 region has the DNA TGTGCCAGCAGTGAAAGTCGAGAAAAAGGCTACACCTTC. Its translation: CASSESREKGYTF. The rearrangement links TRBV25-1 to TRBJ1-2; D unclear. The CDR3 loop spans 13 amino acids. The V and J ends lost 2 bases and 8 bases respectively, with 12 bases between them. Germline V CDR1 and CDR2: MGHDK, SYGVNS.

The chain uses TRBV7-2 and TRBJ2-2; 12 positions agree with TRBD2. This CDR3 region has 16 residues. Germline values: CDR1 SGHTA, CDR2 FQGNSA. V lost 5 bases, J lost 10 bases, and 11 bases stayed unmatched. CDR3 sequence: CASSLRASGGAPELFF. The CDR3 DNA reads TGTGCCAGCAGCCTAAGGGCTAGCGGGGGGGCTCCGGAGCTGTTTTTT.

The gene calls are TRBV7-9 and TRBJ1-1; no reliable D call. The germline V and J ends were trimmed by 5 bases and 1 base, with 20 bases remaining between them. The germline V gene encodes CDR1 SEHNR and CDR2 FQNEAQ (reference sequence). CDR3 length: 17 amino acids. The CDR3 here is CASSRYSRHMKNTEAFF. The CDR3 DNA follows: TGTGCCAGCAGCCGATACAGTAGACATATGAAGAACACTGAAGCTTTCTTT. The whole variable domain, filled in from reference TRBV7-9 and TRBJ1-1, reads DTGVSQNPRHKITKRGQNVTFRCDPISEHNRLYWYRQTLGQGPEFLTYFQNEAQLEKSRLLSDRFSAERPKGSFSTLEIQRTEQGDSAMYLCASSRYSRHMKNTEAFFGQGTRLTVV.

This clone appeared a single time. The chain couples TRBV14 to TRBJ2-5; 8 bases line up with TRBD1. In germline, CDR1 is SGHDN, CDR2 FVKESK. The ends lost 1 base at V and 2 bases at J; junction bases unmatched: 6. The CDR3 sequence is 16 residues long. In DNA form, the CDR3 reads TGTGCCAGCAGCCAAGGGACAGGGCGCATACAAGAGACCCAGTACTTC. Translation: CASSQGTGRIQETQYF. Together with reference TRBV14 and TRBJ2-5, the CDR3 gives the full variable domain: EAGVTQFPSHSVIEKGQTVTLRCDPISGHDNLYWYRRVMGKEIKFLLHFVKESKQDESGMPNNRFLAERTGGTYSTLKVQPAELEDSGVYFCASSQGTGRIQETQYFGPGTRLLVL.